This section outlines one TCR beta chain sequence together with its context. What antigen it recognizes has not been identified. Nothing much larger sits one base from this clone, and base qualities are not available. This specimen comes from a study of OX40 agonist ivuxolimab in advanced cancers. With regard to the full study: Ivuxolimab was an agonistic, fully human IgG2 monoclonal antibody directed against OX40 (CD134), a costimulatory receptor. Intravenous ivuxolimab was administered to patients every 2 weeks at six dose levels: 0.01, 0.1, 0.3, 1.5, 3 and 10 mg/kg. Of the roughly 52 dose-escalation patients, hepatocellular carcinoma was present in about 19, melanoma in some 15, renal cell carcinoma in 9 and head and neck cancer in 9. A male proportion of 82.7% and a mean age of approximately 60 years, ranging from about 23 to 90, were recorded for the dose-escalation cohort. Prior anti-PD-1, anti-PD-L1 or anti-CTLA-4 therapy was permitted, and checkpoint inhibitors had been received by roughly 42% of dose-escalation patients. Partial responses occurred in three dose-escalation patients: two with cutaneous melanoma and one with hepatocellular carcinoma. The point of sequencing TCRbeta in the periphery was to test whether ivuxolimab changed TCR sequence diversity and drove clonal T-cell expansion. The paper covers the monotherapy dose-escalation part of the phase I ivuxolimab trial, which included N = 52 patients. The paper as a whole reports these results and caveats: In the 0.1-3.0 mg/kg groups, partial responders had among the lowest normalized peripheral clonal expansion, particularly in CD8+ T cells. On average, CD8+ T cells showed more expanded clones than CD4+ T cells after ivuxolimab. At doses of 0.1 to 3.0 mg/kg, clonal expansion of both CD4+ and CD8+ T cells in blood was seen between baseline and week 6. Low levels of normalized T-cell clonal expansion were also seen in some nonresponding patients. Which antigens the clonally expanded peripheral T cells were specific for was not determined.

Patients with autoimmune disease history or receiving systemic immunosuppression were excluded from the trial. Peripheral blood for TCR sequencing was collected from all dose cohorts at baseline, on cycle 4 day 1, and on cycle 7 day 1. Samples came from an open-label, multicenter, first-in-human phase I dose-escalation trial of ivuxolimab. Adults with locally advanced or metastatic melanoma, renal cell carcinoma, hepatocellular carcinoma or head and neck squamous cell carcinoma were enrolled in the trial. Before TCR sequencing, CD4+ and CD8+ T cells were separately sorted from peripheral blood. To sequence the TCRbeta CDR3 region, genomic DNA was isolated from the sorted cells. The immunoSEQ Assay was used to sequence the TCRbeta CDR3 regions. TCRdb mirrors the immuneACCESS table, restricted to in-frame sequences. Some clones are absent from its copies; in checked studies, under half trace to an unresolved V gene, and the reason for the others is unknown. Here the sample has 42,000 or so clones; more than 70% occur a single time. Together, the top ten hold about a fifth of the sample.

The CDR3 holds 14 amino acids from the cysteine to the phenylalanine. The only DNA kept is the CDR3, 42 bases in frame from the first base. Sequences LGHNT (CDR1) and FRNRAP (CDR2) are obtained from the germline V gene. V is shortened by 3 bases, J by 0 bases, and the region joining them spans 9 bases. Sequencing used CD4+ or CD8+ T cells sorted from blood, obtained in a trial of the OX40 agonist ivuxolimab. This receptor chain uses TRBV12-5 and TRBJ2-7; the best D guess is TRBD2, with 6 bases matching. The receptor's source is an adult with an advanced solid tumor such as melanoma, head and neck, liver or kidney cancer. The DNA reads TGTGCTAGTGGTTTTACCGGGGGCTCCTACGAGCAGTACTTC. Its protein reads: CASGFTGGSYEQYF.